This T cell receptor (beta chain) was captured in a study of a mutant IDH1 vaccine in newly diagnosed glioma. Study background: Patients received eight vaccinations in weeks 1, 3, 5, 7, 11, 15, 19, 23. Previous care, which was radiotherapy, temozolomide, or both, most often involved both.

Time point specified: week 11, during vaccination. Every vaccination contained 300 ug of the mutant IDH1 20-mer peptide and was paired with topical imiquimod. New WHO grade 3 or 4 IDH1-mutant, ATRX-lost astrocytomas were present in all donors. The V gene end was trimmed by 4 bases and the J gene end by 4 bases; junction bases not matched to a gene: 5. The CDR3 loop spans 14 amino acids. Germline V gene data show CDR1 as SGDLS and CDR2 as YYNGEE. Some clones are missing from TCRdb's copy, which holds only in-frame ones; the method was immunoSEQ multiplex PCR. The sample includes 110,000 or so clones, roughly 90% seen only once; the top ten take roughly 0.61%. Turning to this clone: What it binds is not known.

The V gene is TRBV9, the J gene TRBJ2-4, with 7 bases identical to TRBD1. This receptor was identified in a woman aged 50 to 60 with glioma. Sequenced here: PBMCs, sampled from a glioma patient whose treatment included an IDH1 peptide vaccine. CDR3 DNA: TGTGCCAGCAGCTTGGGACAGCCGAAAAACATTCAGTACTTC. This sequence encodes CASSLGQPKNIQYF.